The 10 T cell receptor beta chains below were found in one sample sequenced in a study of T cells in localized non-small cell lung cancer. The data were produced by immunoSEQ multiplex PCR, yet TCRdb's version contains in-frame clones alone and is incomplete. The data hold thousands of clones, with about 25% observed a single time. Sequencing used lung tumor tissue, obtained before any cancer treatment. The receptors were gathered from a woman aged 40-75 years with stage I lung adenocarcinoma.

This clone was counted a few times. The CDR3 is CASSDLVIADTQYF. CDR3 DNA sequence: TGTGCCAGCAGTGATCTAGTGATCGCAGATACGCAGTATTTT. The rearrangement links TRBV6-8 to TRBJ2-3; no definite D call. The CDR3 totals 14 residues. Trimming pared 5 bases from V and 4 bases from J, leaving 13 bases between. Germline lookup yields CDR1 MNHGY and CDR2 SAAAGT.

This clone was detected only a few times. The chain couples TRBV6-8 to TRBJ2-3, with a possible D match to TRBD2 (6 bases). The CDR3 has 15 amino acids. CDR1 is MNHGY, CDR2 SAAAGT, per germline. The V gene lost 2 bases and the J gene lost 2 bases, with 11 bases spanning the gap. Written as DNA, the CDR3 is TGTGCCAGCAGTTACCTTAGCGGATTCACAGATACGCAGTATTTT. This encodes CASSYLSGFTDTQYF.

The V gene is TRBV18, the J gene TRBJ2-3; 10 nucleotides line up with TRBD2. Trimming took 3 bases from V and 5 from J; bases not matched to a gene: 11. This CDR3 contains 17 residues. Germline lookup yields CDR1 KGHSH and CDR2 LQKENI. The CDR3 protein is CASSPDRAGGNKDTQYF. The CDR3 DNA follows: TGTGCCAGCTCACCCGATCGAGCGGGAGGGAACAAAGATACGCAGTATTTT.

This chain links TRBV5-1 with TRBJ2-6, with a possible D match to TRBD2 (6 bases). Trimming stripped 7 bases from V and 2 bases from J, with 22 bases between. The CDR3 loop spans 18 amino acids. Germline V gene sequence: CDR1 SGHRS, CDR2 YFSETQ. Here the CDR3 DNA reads TGCGCCAGCCGATGGGGAGGAAGAAAGGCAACTGGGGCCAACGTCCTGACTTTC. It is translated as CASRWGGRKATGANVLTF.

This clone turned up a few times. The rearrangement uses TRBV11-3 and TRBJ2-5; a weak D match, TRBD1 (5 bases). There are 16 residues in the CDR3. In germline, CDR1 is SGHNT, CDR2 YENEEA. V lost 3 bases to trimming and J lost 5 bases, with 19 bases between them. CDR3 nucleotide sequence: TGTGCCAGCAGCTTGGATCTCGGGCCTAGGGGTGAGACCCAGTACTTC. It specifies CASSLDLGPRGETQYF.

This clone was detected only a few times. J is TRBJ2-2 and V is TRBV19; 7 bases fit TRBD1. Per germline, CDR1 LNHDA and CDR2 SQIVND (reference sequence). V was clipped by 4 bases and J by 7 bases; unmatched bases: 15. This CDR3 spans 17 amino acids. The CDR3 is CASSSRTRQGSGGELFF. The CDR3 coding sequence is TGTGCCAGTAGTAGTCGTACCAGACAGGGATCGGGCGGGGAGCTGTTTTTT.

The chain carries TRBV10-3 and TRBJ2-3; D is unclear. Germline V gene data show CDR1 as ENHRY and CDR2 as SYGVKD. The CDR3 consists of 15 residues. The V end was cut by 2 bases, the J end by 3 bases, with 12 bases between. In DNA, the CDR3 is TGTGCCATCAGTGAGATGGGTGGGAAAACAGATACGCAGTATTTT. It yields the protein CAISEMGGKTDTQYF.

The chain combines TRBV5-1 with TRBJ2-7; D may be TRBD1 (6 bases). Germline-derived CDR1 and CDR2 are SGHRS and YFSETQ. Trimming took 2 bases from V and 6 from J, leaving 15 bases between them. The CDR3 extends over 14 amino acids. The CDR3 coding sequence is TGCGCCAGCAGCTTTTACGGGACAAACTCCGAGCAGTACTTC. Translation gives CASSFYGTNSEQYF.

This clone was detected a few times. The CDR3 sequence is CASSLGTSGMNEQFF. As DNA, the CDR3 is TGTGCCAGCAGCTTGGGGACTAGCGGGATGAATGAGCAGTTCTTC. The chain combines TRBV11-3 with TRBJ2-1; 13 bases map to TRBD2. The CDR3 is 15 residues long. The germline V gene has CDR1 SGHNT and CDR2 YENEEA. After removal of 3 bases from V and 7 bases from J, the junction contained 3 bases not matched to a gene.

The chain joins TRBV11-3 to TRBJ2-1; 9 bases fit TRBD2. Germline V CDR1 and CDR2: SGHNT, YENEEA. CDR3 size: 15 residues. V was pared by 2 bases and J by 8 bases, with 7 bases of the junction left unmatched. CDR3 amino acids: CASSLSLAGPYEQFF. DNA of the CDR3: TGTGCCAGCAGCTTAAGCCTAGCGGGACCCTATGAGCAGTTCTTC.